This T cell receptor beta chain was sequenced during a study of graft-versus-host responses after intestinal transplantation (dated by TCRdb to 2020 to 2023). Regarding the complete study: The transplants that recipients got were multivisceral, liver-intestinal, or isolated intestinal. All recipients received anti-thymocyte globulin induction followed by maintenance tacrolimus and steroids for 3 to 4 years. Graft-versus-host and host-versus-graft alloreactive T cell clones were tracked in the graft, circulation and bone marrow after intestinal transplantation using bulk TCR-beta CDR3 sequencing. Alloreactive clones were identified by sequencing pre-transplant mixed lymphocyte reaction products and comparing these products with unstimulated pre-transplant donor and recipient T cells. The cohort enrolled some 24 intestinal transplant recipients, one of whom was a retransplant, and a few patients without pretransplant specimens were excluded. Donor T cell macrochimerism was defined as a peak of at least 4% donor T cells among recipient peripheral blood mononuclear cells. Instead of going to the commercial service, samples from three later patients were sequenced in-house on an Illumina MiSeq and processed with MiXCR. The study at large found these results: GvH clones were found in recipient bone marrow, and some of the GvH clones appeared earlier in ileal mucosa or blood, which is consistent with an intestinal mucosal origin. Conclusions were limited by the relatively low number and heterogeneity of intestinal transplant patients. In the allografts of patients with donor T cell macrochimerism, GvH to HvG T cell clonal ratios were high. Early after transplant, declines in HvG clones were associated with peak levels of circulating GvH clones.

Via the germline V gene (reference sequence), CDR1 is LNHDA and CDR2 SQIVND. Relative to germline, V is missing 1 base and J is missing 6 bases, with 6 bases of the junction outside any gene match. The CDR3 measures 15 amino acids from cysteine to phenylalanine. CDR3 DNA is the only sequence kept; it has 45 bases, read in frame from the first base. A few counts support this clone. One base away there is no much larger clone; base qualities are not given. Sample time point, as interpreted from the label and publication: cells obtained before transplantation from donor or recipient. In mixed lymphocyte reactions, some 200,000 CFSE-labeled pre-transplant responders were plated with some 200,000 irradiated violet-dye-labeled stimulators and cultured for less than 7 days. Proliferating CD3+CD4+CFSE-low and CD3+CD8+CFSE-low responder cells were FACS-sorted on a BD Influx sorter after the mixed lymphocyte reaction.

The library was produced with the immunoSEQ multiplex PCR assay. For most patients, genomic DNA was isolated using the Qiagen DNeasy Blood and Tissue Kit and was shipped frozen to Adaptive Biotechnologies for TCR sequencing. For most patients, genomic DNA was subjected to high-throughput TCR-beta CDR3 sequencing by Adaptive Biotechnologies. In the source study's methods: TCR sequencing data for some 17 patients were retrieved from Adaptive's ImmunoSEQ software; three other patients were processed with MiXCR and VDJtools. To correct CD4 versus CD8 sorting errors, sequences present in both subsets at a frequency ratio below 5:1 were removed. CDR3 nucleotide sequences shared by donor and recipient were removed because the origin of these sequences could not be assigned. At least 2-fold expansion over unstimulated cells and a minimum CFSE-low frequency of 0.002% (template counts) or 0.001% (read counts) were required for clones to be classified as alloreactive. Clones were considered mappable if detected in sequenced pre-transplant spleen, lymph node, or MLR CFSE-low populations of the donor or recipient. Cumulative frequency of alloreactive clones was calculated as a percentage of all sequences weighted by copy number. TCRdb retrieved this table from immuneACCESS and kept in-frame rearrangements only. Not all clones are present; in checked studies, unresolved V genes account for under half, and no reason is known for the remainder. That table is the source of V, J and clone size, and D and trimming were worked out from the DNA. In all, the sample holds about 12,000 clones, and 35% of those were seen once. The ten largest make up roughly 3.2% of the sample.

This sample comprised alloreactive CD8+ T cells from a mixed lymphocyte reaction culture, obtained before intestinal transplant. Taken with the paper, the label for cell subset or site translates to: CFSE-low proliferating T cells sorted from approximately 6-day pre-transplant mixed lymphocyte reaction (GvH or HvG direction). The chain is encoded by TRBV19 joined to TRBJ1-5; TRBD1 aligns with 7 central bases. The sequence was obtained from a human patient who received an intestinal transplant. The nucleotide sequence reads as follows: TGTGCCAGTAGTATAGGGACAGGCGGGATTCAGCCCCAGCATTTT. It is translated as CASSIGTGGIQPQHF.